This TCR beta chain derives from a study of CD8 T cells in Susac syndrome (dated by TCRdb to about 2019). Describing the broader study: Repertoire sequencing was used to test whether CD8+ T cell activation and differentiation in Susac syndrome was antigen driven. CD8+ T cell repertoire clonality was compared between some 12 healthy donors, around 14 Susac syndrome patients and 15 multiple sclerosis patients.

On this clonotype itself: The antigen it binds to is not known. One base away there is no much larger clone; base qualities are not given.

The research as a whole found: The number of individuals in the TCR sequencing and HLA analysis was recognized as being relatively small.

RNA was extracted using the RNeasy kit, and roughly 0.5 to 1 microgram was reverse transcribed with random hexamers. TCR beta CDR3 regions were amplified with the immunoSEQ multiplex PCR assay covering 54 Vbeta and 13 Jbeta segments. Bias from PCR amplification was corrected by using a synthetic template baseline for primer optimization and for computational correction. The authors' pipeline ran thus. Reads were assigned to V, D and J genes according to IMGT and analyzed in immunoSEQ Analyzer, with only productive sequences retained. To calculate clonality, Shannon entropy was normalized by log2 of the number of productive unique sequences and then subtracted from one. Public and private clones were assessed among the 100 most prevalent clones of each patient and control. A clone was defined as Susac-specific if it was absent from the healthy and MS cohorts, from about a thousand published viral clones and from other ImmuneACCESS disease sequences. TCRdb trimmed the raw reads at Q25, called clones with MiXCR and kept productive beta chains. Each entry merges the rows of one CDR3 protein and shows their most common DNA and genes. TCRdb's processing, not the study's, gives the V and J calls here. Counted in this sample were about 73,000 distinct CDR3 sequences; about 95% of them appeared once. Clones ranked in the top ten supply about 0.4% of the sample.

The CDR3 holds 13 amino acids from the cysteine to the phenylalanine. Just the 39-base CDR3 DNA is kept, in frame starting at base 1. The germline V gene specifies MGHDK as CDR1 and SYGVNS as CDR2. Trimming takes 4 bases from V and 1 base from J, and the germline ends sit 7 bases apart. Peripheral blood CD8+ and CD4+ T cells from healthy donors, Susac syndrome patients and multiple sclerosis patients were profiled using high-throughput TCR beta sequencing. Multiple sclerosis controls were treatment-naive patients with stable or active relapsing-remitting disease fulfilling revised McDonald criteria. Bulk CD8+ and CD4+ T cells were purified by magnetic negative isolation, while CD8+ TEMRA cells were enriched using FACS. Blood was drawn into EDTA tubes, processed within 24 hours, and PBMCs were isolated by density gradient centrifugation. PBMCs intended for TCR sequencing were cryopreserved in liquid nitrogen and were subsequently thawed in a 37 degrees C water bath. The sorted or isolated CD4+, CD8+ and CD8+ TEMRA cells reached a purity of at least 90%.

This clonotype was obtained from a human donor with multiple sclerosis. Sequenced: CD8+ T cells from PBMCs. The chain links TRBV25-1 with TRBJ2-5; no D gene call is confident. At the DNA level, the sequence is TGTGCCAGCAGTGGACAAGCCCAAGAGACCCAGTACTTC. Translated, this is CASSGQAQETQYF.